A single sample is the source of the 2 T cell receptor beta chains below, sequenced in a study of CD8+ T cells in alopecia areata. RNA extraction and reverse transcription yielded cDNA as sequencing template. Data came from immunoSEQ multiplex PCR; TCRdb stores just in-frame clones and leaves some out. The sample records about 99,000 clones, around 59% being singletons. Sequenced input: CD4+ T cells sorted from blood. All receptors derive from a human donor in good health.

The chain couples TRBV5-5 to TRBJ1-5; D uncertain. This CDR3 region has 13 residues. Trimming pared 2 bases from V and 5 bases from J, leaving 8 bases between. Germline CDR1 SGHKS, CDR2 YYEKEE (reference sequence). Here the CDR3 reads CASSFLWDQPQHF. In DNA form, the CDR3 reads TGTGCCAGCAGCTTTTTATGGGATCAGCCCCAGCATTTT.

This clone has a handful of counts. The chain is built from TRBV5-6 and TRBJ2-2; 7 nucleotides align to TRBD2. Germline V CDR1 and CDR2: SGHDT, YYEEEE. The CDR3 sequence is 16 residues long. Germline trimming cut 5 bases from V and 0 bases from J; bases unmatched to any gene: 7. The CDR3 is CASSRGGIANTGELFF. As DNA, the CDR3 is TGTGCCAGCAGTCGGGGAGGGATCGCGAACACCGGGGAGCTGTTTTTT. Based on the CDR3 plus reference TRBV5-6 and TRBJ2-2, the full variable domain is DAGVTQSPTHLIKTRGQQVTLRCSPKSGHDTVSWYQQALGQGPQFIFQYYEEEERQRGNFPDRFSGHQFPNYSSELNVNALLLGDSALYLCASSRGGIANTGELFFGEGSRLTVL.